These T cell receptor beta chains were read from a single sample in a study of T-cell reconstitution after alpha-beta-depleted transplantation in children. Each CDR3 protein gets one entry after TCRdb re-called the PCR reads with MiXCR. The sample lists 200,000 to 250,000 distinct CDR3 sequences, about 11% occurring once. Sequencing was performed on PBMCs from the stem cell graft donor, taken from the stem cell graft. The source is a human donor who donated a stem cell graft to a child with acute lymphoblastic leukemia. CDR3s include the opening cysteine and the closing phenylalanine or tryptophan. D genes are given only for firm matches. Some rows mark clone size as missing; the rest say once, few, many or name a class of expanded clone.

TRBJ2-2,NA,TRBV18,NA,CASSSRPLSGGNTGELFF,TGTGCCAGCTCAAGCCGACCTTTAAGTGGCGGGAACACCGGGGAGCTGTTTTTT
TRBJ2-7,many,TRBV7-9,NA,CASSLGQDEQYF,TGTGCCAGCAGCTTAGGTCAAGACGAGCAGTACTTC
TRBJ1-1,many,TRBV4-3,TRBD1,CASSQEWGDRHAAFF,TGCGCCAGCAGCCAAGAATGGGGGGACAGACATGCAGCTTTCTTT
TRBJ2-1,many,TRBV4-3,TRBD2,CASSPLAGANNEQFF,TGCGCCAGCAGCCCACTAGCGGGAGCGAACAATGAGCAGTTCTTC
TRBJ2-1,many,TRBV11-2,TRBD2,CASSPLVTSVGEQFF,TGTGCCAGCAGCCCCCTCGTTACTAGCGTGGGTGAGCAGTTCTTC
TRBJ1-5,many,TRBV5-1,NA,CASSLALGDQPQHF,TGCGCCAGCAGCTTGGCTCTCGGAGATCAGCCCCAGCATTTT
TRBJ2-7,many,TRBV5-1,TRBD2,CASSLSGASYEQYF,TGCGCCAGCAGCCTTAGCGGGGCGTCCTACGAGCAGTACTTC
TRBJ2-6,many,TRBV6-2/TRBV6-3,NA,CASSKVYSGANVLTF,TGTGCCAGCAGTAAGGTCTACTCTGGGGCCAACGTCCTGACTTTC
TRBJ2-2,few,TRBV6-2/TRBV6-3,NA,CASVLQGSGELFF,TGTGCCAGCGTCTTACAGGGAAGCGGGGAGCTGTTTTTT
TRBJ1-2,many,TRBV27,NA,CASSEPGRDGYTF,TGTGCCAGCAGTGAACCGGGACGGGATGGCTACACCTTC
TRBJ2-4,few,TRBV5-4,TRBD1,CASSAGQGQGNIQYF,TGTGCCAGCAGCGCCGGACAGGGCCAAGGAAACATTCAGTACTTC
TRBJ2-7,many,TRBV10-3,TRBD2,CAVSGGYEQYF,TGTGCCGTCAGCGGGGGGTACGAGCAGTACTTC
TRBJ1-2,few,TRBV7-9,NA,CASSLVYQGRGKDGYTF,TGTGCCAGCAGCTTAGTATACCAGGGGCGCGGTAAGGATGGCTACACCTTC
TRBJ2-5,NA,TRBV7-6,TRBD2,CASSVRTSGRETQYF,TGTGCCAGCAGCGTTCGGACTAGCGGGAGGGAGACCCAGTACTTC
TRBJ2-2,many,TRBV6-1,TRBD1,CASSEFLTGSTGELFF,TGTGCCAGCAGTGAATTTTTGACAGGGAGCACCGGGGAGCTGTTTTTT
TRBJ2-5,many,TRBV20-1,NA,CSATVPDGWQETQYF,TGCAGTGCGACTGTCCCGGATGGATGGCAAGAGACCCAGTACTTC
TRBJ2-2,many,TRBV4-3,NA,CASSQGLGRGTGELFF,TGCGCCAGCAGCCAAGGGTTGGGCAGGGGAACCGGGGAGCTGTTTTTT
TRBJ2-7,many,TRBV5-1,NA,CASSLSRGSGKEYF,TGCGCCAGCAGCTTGTCTCGTGGGTCGGGGAAGGAGTACTTC
TRBJ2-1,once,TRBV13,NA,CASSFRSGYNEQFF,TGTGCCAGCAGCTTCCGTAGCGGTTACAATGAGCAGTTCTTC
TRBJ1-5,many,TRBV7-2,NA,CASSLSLDQPQHF,TGTGCCAGCAGCTTGAGCCTGGATCAGCCCCAGCATTTT
TRBJ2-2,NA,TRBV5-5,TRBD1,CASSPHWTGGNTGELFF,TGTGCCAGCAGCCCGCATTGGACAGGGGGGAACACCGGGGAGCTGTTTTTT
TRBJ2-5,few,TRBV4-3,NA,CASSSSRVPQETQYF,TGCGCCAGCAGCTCCTCGAGGGTTCCCCAAGAGACCCAGTACTTC
TRBJ2-1,NA,TRBV27,TRBD2,CASSGSGRAGEQFF,TGTGCCAGCAGTGGGAGTGGGAGGGCCGGTGAGCAGTTCTTC
TRBJ2-7,many,TRBV5-6,NA,CASSHQGTYEQYF,TGTGCCAGCAGCCATCAGGGTACCTACGAGCAGTACTTC
TRBJ2-1,many,TRBV18,NA,CASSPPGGQSDEQFF,TGTGCCAGCTCACCTCCCGGGGGACAAAGCGATGAGCAGTTCTTC
TRBJ2-7,many,TRBV5-1,NA,CASSSGQTSSYEQYF,TGCGCCAGCAGCTCAGGACAGACTAGCTCCTACGAGCAGTACTTC
TRBJ2-7,many,TRBV12-3/TRBV12-4,TRBD1,CASSFGKGQPPEQYF,TGTGCCAGCAGTTTCGGGAAGGGACAGCCGCCGGAGCAGTACTTC
TRBJ2-7,many,TRBV29-1,NA,CSASPSSGSPYEQYF,TGCAGCGCCTCCCCCTCGAGCGGGTCCCCCTACGAGCAGTACTTC
TRBJ1-1,many,TRBV29-1,NA,CSAHRVYTEAFF,TGCAGCGCCCACAGGGTATACACTGAAGCTTTCTTT
TRBJ2-1,many,TRBV6-2/TRBV6-3,TRBD2,CATTWTSGGNNEQFF,TGTGCCACGACCTGGACTAGCGGGGGAAATAATGAGCAGTTCTTC
TRBJ1-6,few,TRBV20-1,TRBD1,CSAANPLTGGNFHSPLHF,TGCAGTGCTGCCAACCCCCTAACAGGGGGCAATTTTCATTCACCCCTCCACTTT
TRBJ2-5,many,TRBV20-1,TRBD1,CSARTRTGGGETQYF,TGCAGTGCTAGAACTCGGACAGGGGGAGGAGAGACCCAGTACTTC
TRBJ1-1,many,TRBV12-3/TRBV12-4,NA,CASSAVGRTEAFF,TGTGCCAGCAGCGCCGTGGGGCGAACTGAAGCTTTCTTT
TRBJ2-4,many,TRBV5-6,NA,CASSLAGNIQYF,TGTGCCAGCAGCTTGGCCGGGAACATTCAGTACTTC
TRBJ1-3,NA,TRBV7-2,NA,CASSRGGSGNTIYF,TGTGCCAGCAGCCGGGGGGGCTCTGGAAACACCATATATTTT
TRBJ2-7,many,TRBV20-1,TRBD2,CSARWDYASEQYF,TGCAGTGCTAGATGGGACTACGCAAGCGAGCAGTACTTC
TRBJ2-2,NA,TRBV12-3/TRBV12-4,NA,CASSFTGSGELFF,TGTGCCAGCAGTTTCACAGGGTCCGGGGAGCTGTTTTTT
TRBJ2-5,many,TRBV20-1,NA,CSARDWELADQYF,TGCAGTGCTAGAGATTGGGAACTAGCTGACCAGTACTTC
TRBJ2-1,many,TRBV19,NA,CASSVAGYRAYNEQFF,TGTGCCAGTAGTGTCGCAGGGTATCGCGCCTACAATGAGCAGTTCTTC
TRBJ1-2,few,TRBV4-2,NA,CASSQSGRNNYGYTF,TGTGCCAGCAGCCAAAGCGGGAGGAATAACTATGGCTACACCTTC
TRBJ2-1,many,TRBV5-1,NA,CASTLSVGTSYNNEQFF,TGCGCCAGCACCTTATCAGTAGGAACGAGCTATAACAATGAGCAGTTCTTC
TRBJ2-2,NA,TRBV4-3,TRBD2,CASSEYLAGGYTGELFF,TGCGCCAGCAGCGAGTATCTGGCGGGGGGCTATACAGGGGAGCTGTTTTTT